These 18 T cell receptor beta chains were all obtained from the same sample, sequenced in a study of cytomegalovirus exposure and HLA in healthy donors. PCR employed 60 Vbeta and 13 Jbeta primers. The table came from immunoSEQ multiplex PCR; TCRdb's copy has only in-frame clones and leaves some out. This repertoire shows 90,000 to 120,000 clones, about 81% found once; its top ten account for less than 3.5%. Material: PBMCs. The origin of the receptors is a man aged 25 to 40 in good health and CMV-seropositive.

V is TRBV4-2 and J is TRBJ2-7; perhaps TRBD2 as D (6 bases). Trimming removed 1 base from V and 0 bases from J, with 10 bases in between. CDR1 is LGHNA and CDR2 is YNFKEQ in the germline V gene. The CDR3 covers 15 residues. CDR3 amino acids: CASSQAGESSYEQYF. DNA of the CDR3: TGTGCCAGCAGCCAAGCGGGGGAGAGCTCCTACGAGCAGTACTTC.

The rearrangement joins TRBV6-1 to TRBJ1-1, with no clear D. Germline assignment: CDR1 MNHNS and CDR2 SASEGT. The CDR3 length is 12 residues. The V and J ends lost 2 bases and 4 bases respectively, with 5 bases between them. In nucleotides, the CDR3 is TGTGCCAGCAGTGAAATCATCACTGAAGCTTTCTTT. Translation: CASSEIITEAFF.

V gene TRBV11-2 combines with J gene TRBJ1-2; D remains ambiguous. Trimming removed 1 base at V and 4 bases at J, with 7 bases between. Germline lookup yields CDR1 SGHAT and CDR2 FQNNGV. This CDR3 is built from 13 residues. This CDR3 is CASSLGLLYGYTF. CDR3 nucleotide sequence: TGTGCCAGCAGCTTAGGGTTACTCTATGGCTACACCTTC.

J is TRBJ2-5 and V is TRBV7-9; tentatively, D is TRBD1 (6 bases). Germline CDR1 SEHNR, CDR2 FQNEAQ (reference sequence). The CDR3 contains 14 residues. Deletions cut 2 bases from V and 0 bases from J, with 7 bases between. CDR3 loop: CASSLPGDQETQYF. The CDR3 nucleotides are TGTGCCAGCAGCTTACCAGGGGACCAAGAGACCCAGTACTTC.

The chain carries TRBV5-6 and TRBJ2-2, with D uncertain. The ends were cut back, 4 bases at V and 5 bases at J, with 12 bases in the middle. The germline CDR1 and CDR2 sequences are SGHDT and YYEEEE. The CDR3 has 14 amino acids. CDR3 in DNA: TGTGCCAGCAGCCTTCGGGTACTAACCGGGGAGCTGTTTTTT. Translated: CASSLRVLTGELFF.

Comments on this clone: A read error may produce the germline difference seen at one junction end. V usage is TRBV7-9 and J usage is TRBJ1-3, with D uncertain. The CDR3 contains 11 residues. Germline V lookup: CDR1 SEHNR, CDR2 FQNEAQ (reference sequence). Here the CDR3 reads CSSRLSNTIYF. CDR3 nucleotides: TGTTCCAGCAGACTTTCAAACACCATATATTTT.

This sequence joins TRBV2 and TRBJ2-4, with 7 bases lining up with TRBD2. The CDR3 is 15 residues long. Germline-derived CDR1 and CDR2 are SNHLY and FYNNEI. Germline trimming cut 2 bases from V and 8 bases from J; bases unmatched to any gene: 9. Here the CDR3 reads CASSELPGRADIQYF. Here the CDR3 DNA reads TGTGCCAGCAGTGAACTACCAGGGAGGGCGGACATTCAGTACTTC.

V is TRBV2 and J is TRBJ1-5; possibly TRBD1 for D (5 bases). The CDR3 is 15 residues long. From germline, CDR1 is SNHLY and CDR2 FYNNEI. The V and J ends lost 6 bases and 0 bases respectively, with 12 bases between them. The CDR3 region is CASRGTLNSNQPQHF. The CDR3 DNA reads TGTGCCAGCAGGGGGACTTTAAATAGCAATCAGCCCCAGCATTTT.

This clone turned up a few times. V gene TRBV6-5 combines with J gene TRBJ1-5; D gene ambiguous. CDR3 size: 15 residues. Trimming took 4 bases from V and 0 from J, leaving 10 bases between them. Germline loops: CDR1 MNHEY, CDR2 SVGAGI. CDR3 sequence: CASSLTRASNQPQHF. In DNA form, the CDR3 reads TGTGCCAGCAGTTTAACTAGGGCTAGCAATCAGCCCCAGCATTTT.

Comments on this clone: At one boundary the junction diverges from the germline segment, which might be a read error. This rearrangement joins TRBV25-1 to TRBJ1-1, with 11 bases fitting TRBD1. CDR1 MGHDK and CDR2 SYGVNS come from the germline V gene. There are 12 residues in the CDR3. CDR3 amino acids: CASSEGTGGGIF. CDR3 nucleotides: TGTGCCAGCAGTGAAGGGACAGGGGGGGGGATCTTT. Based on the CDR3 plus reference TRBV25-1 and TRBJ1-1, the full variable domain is EADIYQTPRYLVIGTGKKITLECSQTMGHDKMYWYQQDPGMELHLIHYSYGVNSTEKGDLSSESTVSRIRTEHFPLTLESARPSHTSQYLCASSEGTGGGIFGQGTRLTVV.

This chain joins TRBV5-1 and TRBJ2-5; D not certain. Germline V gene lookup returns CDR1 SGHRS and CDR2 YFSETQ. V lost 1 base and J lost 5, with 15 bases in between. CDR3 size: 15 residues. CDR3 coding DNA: TGCGCCAGCAGCTTGATCCCAAACACCTGGGAGACCCAGTACTTC. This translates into CASSLIPNTWETQYF.

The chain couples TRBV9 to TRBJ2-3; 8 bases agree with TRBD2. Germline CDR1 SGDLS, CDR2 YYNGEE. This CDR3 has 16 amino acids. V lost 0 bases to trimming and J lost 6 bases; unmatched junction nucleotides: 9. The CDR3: CASSVGSGGHRDTQYF. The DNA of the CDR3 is TGTGCCAGCAGCGTAGGAAGCGGGGGCCATCGGGATACGCAGTATTTT.

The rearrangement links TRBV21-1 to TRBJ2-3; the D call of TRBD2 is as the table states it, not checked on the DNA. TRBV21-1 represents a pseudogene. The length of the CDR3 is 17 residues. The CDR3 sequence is CASRKGSERQDTDTQYF. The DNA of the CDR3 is TGTGCCAGCAGGAAAGGTAGTGAGCGCCAAGACACAGATACGCAGTATTTT.

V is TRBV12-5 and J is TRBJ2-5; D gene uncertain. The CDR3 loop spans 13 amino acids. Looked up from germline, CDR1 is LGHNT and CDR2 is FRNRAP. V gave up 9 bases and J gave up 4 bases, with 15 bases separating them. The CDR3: CASATLGLETQYF. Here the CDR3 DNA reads TGTGCTAGCGCTACCCTAGGATTAGAGACCCAGTACTTC.

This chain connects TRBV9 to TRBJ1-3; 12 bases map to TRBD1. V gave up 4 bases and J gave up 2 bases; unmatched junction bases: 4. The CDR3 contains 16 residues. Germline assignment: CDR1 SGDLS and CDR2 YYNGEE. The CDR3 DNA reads TGTGCCAGCAGCACGGGACAGGGGGCCCCTGGAAACACCATATATTTT. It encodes CASSTGQGAPGNTIYF.

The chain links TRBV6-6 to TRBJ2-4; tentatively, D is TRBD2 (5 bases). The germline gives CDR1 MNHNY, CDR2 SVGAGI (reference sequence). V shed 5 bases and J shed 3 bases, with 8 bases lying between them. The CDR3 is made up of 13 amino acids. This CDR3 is CASSPGDKNIQYF. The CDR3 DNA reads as TGTGCCAGCAGTCCCGGGGACAAAAACATTCAGTACTTC.

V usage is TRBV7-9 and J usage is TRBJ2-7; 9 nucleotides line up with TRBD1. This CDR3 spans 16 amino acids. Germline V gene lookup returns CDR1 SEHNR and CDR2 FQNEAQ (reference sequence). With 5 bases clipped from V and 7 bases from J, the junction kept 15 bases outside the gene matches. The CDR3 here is CASSDIRTGAVGEQYF. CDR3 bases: TGTGCCAGCAGCGACATACGGACAGGGGCCGTAGGGGAGCAGTACTTC.

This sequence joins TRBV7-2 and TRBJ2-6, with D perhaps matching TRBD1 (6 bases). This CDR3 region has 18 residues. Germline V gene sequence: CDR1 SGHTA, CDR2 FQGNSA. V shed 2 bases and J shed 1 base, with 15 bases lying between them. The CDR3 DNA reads TGTGCCAGCAGCTTACAAGTGAGGGGGAATTCTGGGGCCAACGTCCTGACTTTC. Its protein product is CASSLQVRGNSGANVLTF.